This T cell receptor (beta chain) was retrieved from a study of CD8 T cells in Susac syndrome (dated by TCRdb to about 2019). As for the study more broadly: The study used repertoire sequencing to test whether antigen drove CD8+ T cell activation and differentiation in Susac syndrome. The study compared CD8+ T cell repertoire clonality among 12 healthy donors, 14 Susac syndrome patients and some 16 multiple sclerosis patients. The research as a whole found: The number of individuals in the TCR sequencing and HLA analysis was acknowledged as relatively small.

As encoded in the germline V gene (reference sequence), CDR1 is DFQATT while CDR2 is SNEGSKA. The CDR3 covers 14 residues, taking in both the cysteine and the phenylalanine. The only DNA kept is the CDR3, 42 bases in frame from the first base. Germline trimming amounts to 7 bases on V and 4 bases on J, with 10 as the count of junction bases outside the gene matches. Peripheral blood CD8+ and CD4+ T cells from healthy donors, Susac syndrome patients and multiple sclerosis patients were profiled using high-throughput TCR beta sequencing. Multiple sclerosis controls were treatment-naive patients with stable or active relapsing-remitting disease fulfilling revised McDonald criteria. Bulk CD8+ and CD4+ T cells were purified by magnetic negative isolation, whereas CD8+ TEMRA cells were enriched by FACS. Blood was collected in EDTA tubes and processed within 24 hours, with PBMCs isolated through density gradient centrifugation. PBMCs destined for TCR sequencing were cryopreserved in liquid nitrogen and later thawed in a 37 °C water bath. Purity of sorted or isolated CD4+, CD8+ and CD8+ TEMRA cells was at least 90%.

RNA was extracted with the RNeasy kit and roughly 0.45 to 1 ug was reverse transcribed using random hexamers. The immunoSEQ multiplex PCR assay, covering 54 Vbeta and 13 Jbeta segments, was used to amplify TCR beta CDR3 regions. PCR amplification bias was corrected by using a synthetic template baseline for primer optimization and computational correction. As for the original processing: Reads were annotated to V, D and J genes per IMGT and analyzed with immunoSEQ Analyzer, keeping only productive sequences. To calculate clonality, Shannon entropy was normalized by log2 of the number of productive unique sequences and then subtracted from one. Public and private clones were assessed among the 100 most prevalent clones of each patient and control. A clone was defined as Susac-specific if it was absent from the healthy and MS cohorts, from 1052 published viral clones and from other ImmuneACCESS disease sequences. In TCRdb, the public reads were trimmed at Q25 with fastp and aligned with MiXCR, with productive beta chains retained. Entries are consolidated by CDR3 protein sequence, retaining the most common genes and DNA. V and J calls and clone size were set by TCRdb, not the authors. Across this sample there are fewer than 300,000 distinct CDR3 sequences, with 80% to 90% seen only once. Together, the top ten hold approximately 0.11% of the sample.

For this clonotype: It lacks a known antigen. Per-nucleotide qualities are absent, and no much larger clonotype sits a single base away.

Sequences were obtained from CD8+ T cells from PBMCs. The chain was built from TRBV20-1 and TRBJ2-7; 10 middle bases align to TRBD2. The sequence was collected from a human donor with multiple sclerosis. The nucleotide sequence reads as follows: TGCAGTGTCCTCAAGCGGGAGGGCCGATACGAGCAGTACTTC. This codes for CSVLKREGRYEQYF.